Listed below are T cell receptor beta chains from one sample, sequenced in a study of beta chain features in type 1 diabetes. Clones were sequenced by immunoSEQ multiplex PCR, and TCRdb holds only the in-frame ones, with some missing. The repertoire holds approximately 160,000 clones, with around a tenth as singletons. Sequencing was carried out using central memory CD4+ T cells from blood. These receptors originate from a man aged 25-40 years with type 1 diabetes. The CDR3 runs from the conserved cysteine through the conserved F or W.

v_gene: TRBV5-1
j_gene: TRBJ2-3
CDR3aa: CASSVGLAGADTQYF

v_gene: TRBV5-1
j_gene: TRBJ2-5
CDR3aa: CASSLGEFSETQYF

v_gene: TRBV9
j_gene: TRBJ2-2
CDR3aa: CASSEGLAGGRGELFF

v_gene: TRBV4-1
j_gene: TRBJ2-4
CDR3aa: CASSRPGMGRGNIQYF

v_gene: TRBV28
j_gene: TRBJ2-3
CDR3aa: CASSLSRLAGGGTQYF

v_gene: TRBV19
j_gene: TRBJ2-1
CDR3aa: CASSDQGSGRDNEQFF

v_gene: TRBV11-3
j_gene: TRBJ2-1
CDR3aa: CASSLDAGVSEQFF

v_gene: TRBV28
j_gene: TRBJ1-2
CDR3aa: CASQQGGYGYTF

v_gene: TRBV10-3
j_gene: TRBJ1-2
CDR3aa: CAIRDRGLNNYGYTF

v_gene: TRBV18
j_gene: TRBJ2-5
CDR3aa: CASAGSIEETQYF

v_gene: TRBV5-1
j_gene: TRBJ2-7
CDR3aa: CASSVRDNYEQYF

v_gene: TRBV15
j_gene: TRBJ2-5
CDR3aa: CATAGLGETQYF

v_gene: TRBV11-1
j_gene: TRBJ2-2
CDR3aa: CASSFQGATAGELFF

v_gene: TRBV7-9
j_gene: TRBJ2-1
CDR3aa: CASSLGTIRLDNEQFF

v_gene: TRBV5-1
j_gene: TRBJ2-7
CDR3aa: CASSLSSGRGREQYF

v_gene: TRBV15
j_gene: TRBJ2-5
CDR3aa: CATSREREETQYF

v_gene: TRBV10-2
j_gene: TRBJ2-7
CDR3aa: CASREGLVYEQYF

v_gene: TRBV5-1
j_gene: TRBJ2-7
CDR3aa: CASSFRTATYEQYF

v_gene: TRBV9
j_gene: TRBJ2-1
CDR3aa: CASSVAASGTYEQFF

v_gene: TRBV11-1
j_gene: TRBJ2-3
CDR3aa: CASSETTGSDTQYF

v_gene: TRBV10-3
j_gene: TRBJ2-1
CDR3aa: CAISDGAGGSYNEQFF

v_gene: TRBV4-1
j_gene: TRBJ1-1
CDR3aa: CASSHRPSRGMNTEAFF

v_gene: TRBV4-3
j_gene: TRBJ2-5
CDR3aa: CASSRDAYTPDSQETQYF

v_gene: TRBV27
j_gene: TRBJ2-1
CDR3aa: CASRSNYNEQFF

v_gene: TRBV2
j_gene: TRBJ2-1
CDR3aa: CASSLEASGVLNEQFF

v_gene: TRBV28
j_gene: TRBJ1-2
CDR3aa: CASSEGYGYTF

v_gene: TRBV6-6
j_gene: TRBJ1-1
CDR3aa: CASSSTPAAAFF

v_gene: TRBV18
j_gene: TRBJ2-1
CDR3aa: CASSPEGGEQFF